The 9 T cell receptor beta chains below all came from one sample that was sequenced in a study of T cell repertoires in cytomegalovirus infection. Their antigens remain unidentified. TCRdb analysed the reads with MiXCR anew, one entry per CDR3 protein. The data show roughly 570,000 distinct CDR3 sequences, 40% seen once. Sequenced here: cultured PBMCs, sampled from culture after CMV antigen stimulation. Receptors were obtained from a human donor in good health (CMV status not recorded). Some clones in this sample may be carry-over from other donors' samples.

The chain recombines TRBV7-2 with TRBJ2-3; the D gene is possibly TRBD1 (6 bases). Germline V CDR1 and CDR2: SGHTA, FQGNSA. The CDR3 has 16 residues. Trimming pared 5 bases from V and 6 bases from J, leaving 21 bases between. This CDR3 is CASSRPPGTSHDTQYF. DNA for the CDR3: TGTGCCAGCAGCCGGCCCCCGGGGACATCACACGATACGCAGTATTTT.

In nucleotides, the CDR3 is TGTGCCAGTACACTAGCGGGAGGACTGGAGACCCAGTACTTC. This sequence encodes CASTLAGGLETQYF. This chain joins TRBV5-4 and TRBJ2-5; 12 nucleotides match TRBD2. This CDR3 contains 14 residues. Germline V CDR1 and CDR2: SGHNT, YYREEE (reference sequence). After removal of 8 bases from V and 5 bases from J, the junction contained 7 bases not matched to a gene.

V usage is TRBV7-2 and J usage is TRBJ2-3, with D perhaps assigned TRBD1 or TRBD2 (6 bases each). Trimming removed 6 bases at V and 8 bases at J, with 21 bases between. The length of the CDR3 is 15 residues. Per the germline V gene, CDR1 is SGHTA and CDR2 is FQGNSA. CDR3 DNA: TGTGCCAGCAGTTCAATGTCGGGGGCCGGGGTTACGCAGTATTTT. Residues: CASSSMSGAGVTQYF.

The CDR3 spells CSAAGGMGAGEQYF. DNA for the CDR3: TGCAGTGCGGCGGGGGGTATGGGGGCCGGCGAGCAGTACTTC. The gene calls are TRBV20-1 and TRBJ2-7; 8 positions match TRBD2. This CDR3 spans 14 amino acids. V shed 6 bases, J shed 6 bases, and the junction held 13 bases outside the gene matches. From germline, CDR1 is DFQATT and CDR2 SNEGSKA (reference sequence).

The gene calls are TRBV20-1 and TRBJ2-5, with 7 bases fitting TRBD2. V lost 0 bases and J lost 5; bases outside the gene matches: 6. Germline V gene data show CDR1 as DFQATT and CDR2 as SNEGSKA (reference sequence). The CDR3 sequence is 14 residues long. For the CDR3, the DNA is TGCAGTGCTAGAGATTTGGGAGGGCTTGAGACCCAGTACTTC. Amino acids: CSARDLGGLETQYF.

The V gene is TRBV2, the J gene TRBJ1-2; D is unclear. This CDR3 region has 11 residues. Per the germline V gene, CDR1 is SNHLY and CDR2 is FYNNEI. V was cut by 2 bases and J by 6 bases, with 4 bases left in between. In DNA, the CDR3 is TGTGCCAGCAGTGAACTCCATGGCTACACCTTC. Its protein product is CASSELHGYTF.

CDR3 protein: CASRSSGGLGYEQFF. CDR3 DNA: TGTGCCAGCAGGTCCAGCGGGGGCCTTGGGTATGAGCAGTTCTTC. The V gene is TRBV6-6, the J gene TRBJ2-1; 8 bases fit TRBD2. V was clipped by 6 bases and J by 8 bases; unmatched bases: 12. CDR1 and CDR2 from the germline V gene are MNHNY and SVGAGI (reference sequence). The CDR3 runs to 15 residues.

The J gene is TRBJ1-3, the V gene TRBV7-9; the D gene is possibly TRBD1 (6 bases). The CDR3 has 17 residues. Trimming took off 5 bases at V and 0 bases at J, with 17 bases between the two ends. Germline V lookup: CDR1 SEHNR, CDR2 FQNEAQ (reference sequence). CDR3 sequence (DNA): TGTGCCAGCAGCCCCCCACTGGGCAGGGGCTCTGGAAACACCATATATTTT. Translated: CASSPPLGRGSGNTIYF.

The V call is TRBV4-1, the J call TRBJ2-7; 13 bases are a match to TRBD2. Germline V CDR1 and CDR2: MGHRA, YSYEKL. J was trimmed by 3 bases and V by 0 bases; bases with no gene match: 11. This CDR3 has 19 amino acids. The DNA of the CDR3 is TGCGCCAGCAGCCAAGATTTACTAGCGGGAGGGGGACGAGGCTACGAGCAGTACTTC. Translation gives CASSQDLLAGGGRGYEQYF.